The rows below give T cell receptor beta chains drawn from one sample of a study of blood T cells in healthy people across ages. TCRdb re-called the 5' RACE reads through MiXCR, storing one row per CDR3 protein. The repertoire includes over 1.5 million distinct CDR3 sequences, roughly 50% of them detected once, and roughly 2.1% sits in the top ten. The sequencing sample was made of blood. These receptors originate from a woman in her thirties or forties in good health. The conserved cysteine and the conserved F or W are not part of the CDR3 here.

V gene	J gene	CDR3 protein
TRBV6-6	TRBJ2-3	ASTDRGTDTQY
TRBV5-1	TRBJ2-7	ASSSQTTSPEQY
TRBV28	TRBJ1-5	AGAATGINQPQH
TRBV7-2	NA	ASSLSLQGLLHEQY
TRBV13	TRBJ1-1	ASSLLRTGMNTEAF
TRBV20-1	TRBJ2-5	SARPSGRGAHQETQY
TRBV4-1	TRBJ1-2	ASSQDFQGHT
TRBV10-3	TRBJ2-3	AISEGREITDTQY
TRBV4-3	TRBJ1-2	ASSQEVWNGYT
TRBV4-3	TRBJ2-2	ASSQLQGARGELF
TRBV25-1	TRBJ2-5	ASSWTNQETQY
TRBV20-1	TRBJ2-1	SAPGLVYEQF
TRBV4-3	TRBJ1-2	ARSQRQRNIDGYT
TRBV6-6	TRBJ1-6	ASSYSDWNNSPLH
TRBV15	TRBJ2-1	ATSTTGSYNEQF
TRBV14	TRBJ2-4	ASSQVTGVPAKNIQY
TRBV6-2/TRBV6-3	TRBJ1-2	ASSLPGPGPGGYT
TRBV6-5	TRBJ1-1	ASSYGVGDSPEAF
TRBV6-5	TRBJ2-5	ASSYRPQETQY
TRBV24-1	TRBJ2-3	ATSDLWDGLDAQY
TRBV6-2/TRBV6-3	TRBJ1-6	ASSLLRTGGKNSPLH
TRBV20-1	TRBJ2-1	SATRGWGGADEQF
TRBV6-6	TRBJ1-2	ASSFDRGSNYGYT
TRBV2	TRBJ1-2	APARGRLYGYT
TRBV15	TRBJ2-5	ATSRVGRVEETQY
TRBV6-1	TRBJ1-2	ASSTGTGGIWYGYT
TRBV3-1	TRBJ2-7	ASSHTGLGEQY
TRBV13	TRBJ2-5	ASSFNRVGQETQY
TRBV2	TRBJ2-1	ASSDGGRNAQF
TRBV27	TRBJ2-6	ASSPEGVSGANVLT
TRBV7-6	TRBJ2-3	ASSLTRTSGEIHTSTDTQY
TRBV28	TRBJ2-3	ASSPPGQATDTQY
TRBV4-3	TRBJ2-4	ASSQGQGWENIQY
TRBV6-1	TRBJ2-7	ASSEDGGGSYEQY
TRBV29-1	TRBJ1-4	SVYLQGFYEKLF
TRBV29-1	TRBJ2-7	SATTEASYEQY
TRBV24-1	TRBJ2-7	ATSDPRDSYEQY
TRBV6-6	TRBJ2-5	ASTPWSKETQY
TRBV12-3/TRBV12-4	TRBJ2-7	ASSLGGGDSYEQY
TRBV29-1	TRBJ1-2	SVRQNNYGYT
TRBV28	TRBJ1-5	ASSQPPGGFHNQPQH
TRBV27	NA	ASSLGQGYRYEQY
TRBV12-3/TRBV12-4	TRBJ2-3	ASSFGTSGGRTQY
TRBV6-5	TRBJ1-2	ASGQGHGYT
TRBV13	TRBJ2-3	ASSFGQGDTDTQY
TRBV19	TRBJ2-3	ASSPRQGGNTQY
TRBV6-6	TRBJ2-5	TSSPREGGPWQETQY
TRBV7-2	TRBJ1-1	ASSTDRARNTEAF
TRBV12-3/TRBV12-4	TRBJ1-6	ASGRGGYSPLH